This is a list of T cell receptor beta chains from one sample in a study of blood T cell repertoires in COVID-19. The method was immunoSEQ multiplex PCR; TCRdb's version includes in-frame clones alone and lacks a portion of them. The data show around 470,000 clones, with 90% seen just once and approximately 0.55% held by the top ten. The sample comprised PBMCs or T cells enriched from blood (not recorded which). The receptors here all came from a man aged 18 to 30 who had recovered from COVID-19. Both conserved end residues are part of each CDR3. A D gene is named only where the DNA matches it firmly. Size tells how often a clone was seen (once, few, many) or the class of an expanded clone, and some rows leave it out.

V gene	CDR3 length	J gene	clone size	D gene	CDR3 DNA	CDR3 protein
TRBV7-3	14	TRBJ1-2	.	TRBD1	TGTGCCAGCAGACGAAGACAGGGGGCAGGAGGCTACACCTTC	CASRRRQGAGGYTF
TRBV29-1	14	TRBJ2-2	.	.	TGCAGCGTTCCGATCGACGGGGACACCGGGGAGCTGTTTTTT	CSVPIDGDTGELFF
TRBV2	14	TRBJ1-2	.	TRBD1	TGTGCCAGCAACGCGGACAGGGGAAACTATGGCTACACCTTC	CASNADRGNYGYTF
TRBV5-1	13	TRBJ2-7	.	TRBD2	TGCGCCAGCAGCGCATCTAGCGGCTACGAGCAGTACTTC	CASSASSGYEQYF
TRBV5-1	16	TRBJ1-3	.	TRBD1	TGCGCCAGCAGCTTAACAGGGGCCTTCTCTGGAAACACCATATATTTT	CASSLTGAFSGNTIYF
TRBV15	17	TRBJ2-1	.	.	TGTGCCACCAGCAGAGATAAAAGGGGATTTACCTACAATGAGCAGTTCTTC	CATSRDKRGFTYNEQFF
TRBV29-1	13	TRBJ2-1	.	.	TGCAGCGTTGTCTCTAGAACCTACAATGAGCAGTTCTTC	CSVVSRTYNEQFF
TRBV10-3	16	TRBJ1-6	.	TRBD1	TGTGCCATCAAGGGGGACAGTTCCGCCTATAATTCACCCCTCCACTTT	CAIKGDSSAYNSPLHF
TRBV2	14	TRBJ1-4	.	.	TGTGCCAGCAAATCTAATCCAACTAATGAAAAACTGTTTTTT	CASKSNPTNEKLFF
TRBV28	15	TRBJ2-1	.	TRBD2	TGTGCCAGCAGTAGGGTGGGACTAGCGGCCAATGAGCAGTTCTTC	CASSRVGLAANEQFF
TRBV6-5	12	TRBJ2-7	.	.	TGTGCCAGCAGGCCGGGGATGAACGAGCAGTACTTC	CASRPGMNEQYF
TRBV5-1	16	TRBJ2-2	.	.	TGCGCCAGCAGCGGAACCGGCAGGGTGAACACCGGGGAGCTGTTTTTT	CASSGTGRVNTGELFF
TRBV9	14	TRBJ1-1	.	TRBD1	TGTGCCAGCAGCGCGGGGTGGACAGGGGATGAAGCTTTCTTT	CASSAGWTGDEAFF
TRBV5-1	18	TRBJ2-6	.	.	TGCGCCAGCAGTTACGATTTATTGGACAGCTCTGGGGCCAACGTCCTGACTTTC	CASSYDLLDSSGANVLTF
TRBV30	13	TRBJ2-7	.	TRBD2	TGTGCCTGGAGTGAACTAGCGGGATGGGAGCAGTACTTC	CAWSELAGWEQYF
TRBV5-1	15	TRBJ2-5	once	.	TGCGCCAGCAGCTTGGTCGGCAGCGATGAAGAGACCCAGTACTTC	CASSLVGSDEETQYF
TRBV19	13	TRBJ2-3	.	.	TGTGCCAGTCAGGGGGGAAGCACAGATACGCAGTATTTT	CASQGGSTDTQYF
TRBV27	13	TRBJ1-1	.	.	TGTGCCAGCAGTTATGGGGGGAAGGTTGAAGCTTTCTTT	CASSYGGKVEAFF
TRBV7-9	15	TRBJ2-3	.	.	TGTGCCAGCAGCCCAGAGGGTAGCGGCACAGATACGCAGTATTTT	CASSPEGSGTDTQYF
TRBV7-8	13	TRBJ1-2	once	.	TGTGCCAGCACTTCGGGGGGGGCTGGTGGCTACACCTTC	CASTSGGAGGYTF
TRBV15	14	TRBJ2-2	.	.	TGTGCCACCAGCAGAGAGGACGGGATCGGGGAGCTGTTTTTT	CATSREDGIGELFF
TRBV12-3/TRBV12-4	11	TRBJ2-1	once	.	TGTGCCAGCAGTTTCGCCGGTGAGCAGTTCTTC	CASSFAGEQFF
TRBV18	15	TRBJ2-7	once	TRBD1	TGTGCCAGCTCACCAACCCAGGACAGGAACTACGAGCAGTACTTC	CASSPTQDRNYEQYF
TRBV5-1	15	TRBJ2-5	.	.	TGCGCCAGCAGCTTGGTTGGGCCAGTACAAGAGACCCAGTACTTC	CASSLVGPVQETQYF
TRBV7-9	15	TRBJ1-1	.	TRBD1	TGTGCCAGCAGCCCCAGATCGACAGGGGCCACTGAAGCTTTCTTT	CASSPRSTGATEAFF
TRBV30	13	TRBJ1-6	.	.	TGTGCCTGGAGTGTAACCGATGGGGCAGGGTTTACCTTT	CAWSVTDGAGFTF
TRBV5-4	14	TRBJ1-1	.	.	TGTGCCAGCAGCTTGTCCGGATGGAGCACTGAAGCTTTCTTT	CASSLSGWSTEAFF
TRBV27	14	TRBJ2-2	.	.	TGTGCCAGCACAAGAGCAGGTAGCACCGGGGAGCTGTTTTTT	CASTRAGSTGELFF
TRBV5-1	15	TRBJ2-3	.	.	TGCGCCAGCAGCTTGGCCCAGGGGCCGACAGATACGCAGTATTTT	CASSLAQGPTDTQYF
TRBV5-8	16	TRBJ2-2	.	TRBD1	TGTGCCAGCAGCTTGGGGACAGGACGGAACACCGGGGAGCTGTTTTTT	CASSLGTGRNTGELFF